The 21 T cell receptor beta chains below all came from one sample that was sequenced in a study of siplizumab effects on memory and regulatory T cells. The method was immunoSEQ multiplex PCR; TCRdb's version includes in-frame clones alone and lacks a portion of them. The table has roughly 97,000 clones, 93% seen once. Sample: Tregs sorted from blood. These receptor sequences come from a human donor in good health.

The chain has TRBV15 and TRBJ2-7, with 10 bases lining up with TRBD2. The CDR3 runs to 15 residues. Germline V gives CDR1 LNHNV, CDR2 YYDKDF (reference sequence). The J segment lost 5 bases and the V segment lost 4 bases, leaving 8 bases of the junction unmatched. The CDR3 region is CATSMSSGRTHEQYF. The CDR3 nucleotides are TGTGCCACCAGCATGTCTAGCGGGAGAACCCACGAGCAGTACTTC.

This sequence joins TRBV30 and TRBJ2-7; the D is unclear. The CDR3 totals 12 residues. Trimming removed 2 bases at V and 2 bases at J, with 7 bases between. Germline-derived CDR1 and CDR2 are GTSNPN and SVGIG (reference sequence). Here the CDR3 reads CAWSLSPYEQYF. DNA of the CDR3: TGTGCCTGGAGTCTTTCGCCCTACGAGCAGTACTTC.

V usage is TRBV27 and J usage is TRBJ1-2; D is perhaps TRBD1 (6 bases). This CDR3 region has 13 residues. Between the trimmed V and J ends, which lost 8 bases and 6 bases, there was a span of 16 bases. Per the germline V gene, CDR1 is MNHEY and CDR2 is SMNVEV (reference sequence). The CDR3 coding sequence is TGTGCCAGCGCCGGGGGGCCCTTACATGGCTACACCTTC. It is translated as CASAGGPLHGYTF.

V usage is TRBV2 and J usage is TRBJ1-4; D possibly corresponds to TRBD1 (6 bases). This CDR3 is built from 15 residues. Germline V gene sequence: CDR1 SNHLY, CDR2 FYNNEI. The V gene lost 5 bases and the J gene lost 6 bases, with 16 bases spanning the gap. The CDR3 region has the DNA TGTGCCAGCAGTCAAGACTCCGGGGGGCATGAAAAACTGTTTTTT. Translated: CASSQDSGGHEKLFF.

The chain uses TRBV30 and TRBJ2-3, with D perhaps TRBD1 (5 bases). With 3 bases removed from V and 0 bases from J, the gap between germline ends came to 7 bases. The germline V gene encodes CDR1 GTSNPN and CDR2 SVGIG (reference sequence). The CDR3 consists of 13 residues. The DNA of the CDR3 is TGTGCCTGGAGAGGGGTTAGCACAGATACGCAGTATTTT. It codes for CAWRGVSTDTQYF.

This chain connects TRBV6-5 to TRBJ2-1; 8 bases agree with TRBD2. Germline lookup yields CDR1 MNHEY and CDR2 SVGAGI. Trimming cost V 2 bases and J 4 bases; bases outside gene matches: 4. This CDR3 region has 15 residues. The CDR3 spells CASSYLTSGYNEQFF. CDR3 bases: TGTGCCAGCAGTTACCTTACTAGCGGTTACAATGAGCAGTTCTTC.

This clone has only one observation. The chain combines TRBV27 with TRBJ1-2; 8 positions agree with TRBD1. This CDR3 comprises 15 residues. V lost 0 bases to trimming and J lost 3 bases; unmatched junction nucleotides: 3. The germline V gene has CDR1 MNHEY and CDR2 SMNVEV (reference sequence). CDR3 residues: CASSLSTGGDYGYTF. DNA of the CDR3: TGTGCCAGCAGTTTATCAACAGGGGGGGACTATGGCTACACCTTC.

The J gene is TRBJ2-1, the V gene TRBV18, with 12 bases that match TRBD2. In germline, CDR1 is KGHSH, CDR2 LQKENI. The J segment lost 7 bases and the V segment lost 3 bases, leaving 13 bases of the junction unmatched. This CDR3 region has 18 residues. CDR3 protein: CASSPYGGLAGGRNEQFF. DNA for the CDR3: TGTGCCAGCTCACCGTACGGCGGCCTAGCGGGAGGGCGGAATGAGCAGTTCTTC. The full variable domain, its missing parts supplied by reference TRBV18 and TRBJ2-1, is NAGVMQNPRHLVRRRGQEARLRCSPMKGHSHVYWYRQLPEEGLKFMVYLQKENIIDESGMPKERFSAEFPKEGPSILRIQQVVRGDSAAYFCASSPYGGLAGGRNEQFFGPGTRLTVL.

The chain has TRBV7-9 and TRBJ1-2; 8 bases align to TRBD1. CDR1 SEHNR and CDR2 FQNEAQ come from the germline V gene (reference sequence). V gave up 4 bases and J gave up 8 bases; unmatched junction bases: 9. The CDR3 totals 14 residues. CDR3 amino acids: CASSWSTGAKGYTF. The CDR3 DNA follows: TGTGCCAGCAGCTGGTCGACAGGGGCGAAGGGCTACACCTTC.

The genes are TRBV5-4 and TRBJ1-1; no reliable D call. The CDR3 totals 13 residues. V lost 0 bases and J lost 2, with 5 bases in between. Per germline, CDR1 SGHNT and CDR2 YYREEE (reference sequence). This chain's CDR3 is CASSLATNTEAFF. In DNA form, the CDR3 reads TGTGCCAGCAGCTTGGCCACCAACACTGAAGCTTTCTTT.

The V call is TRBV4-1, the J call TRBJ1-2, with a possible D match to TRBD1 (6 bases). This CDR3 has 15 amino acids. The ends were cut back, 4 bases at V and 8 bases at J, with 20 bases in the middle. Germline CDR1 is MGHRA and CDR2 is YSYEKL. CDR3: CASSPSRTVSQGYTF. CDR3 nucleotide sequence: TGCGCCAGCAGCCCCTCCCGGACAGTTTCCCAGGGCTACACCTTC.

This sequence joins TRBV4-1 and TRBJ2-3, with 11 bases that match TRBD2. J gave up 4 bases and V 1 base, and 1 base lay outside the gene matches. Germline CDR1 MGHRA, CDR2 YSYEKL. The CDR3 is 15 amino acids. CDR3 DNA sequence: TGCGCCAGCAGCCAAGCTAGCGGGGGGTCAGATACGCAGTATTTT. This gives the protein CASSQASGGSDTQYF.

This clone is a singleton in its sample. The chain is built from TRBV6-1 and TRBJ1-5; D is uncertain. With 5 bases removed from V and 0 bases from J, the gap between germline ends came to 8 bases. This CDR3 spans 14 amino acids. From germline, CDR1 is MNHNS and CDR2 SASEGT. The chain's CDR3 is CASSTAYSNQPQHF. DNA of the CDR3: TGTGCCAGCAGTACAGCTTATAGCAATCAGCCCCAGCATTTT.

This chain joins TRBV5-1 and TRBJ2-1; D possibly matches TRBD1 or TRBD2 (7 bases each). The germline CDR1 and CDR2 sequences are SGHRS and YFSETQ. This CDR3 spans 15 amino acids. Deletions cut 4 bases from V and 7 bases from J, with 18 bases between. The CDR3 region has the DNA TGCGCCAGCAGCACCCAACAGGGGAGGGTTAATGAGCAGTTCTTC. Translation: CASSTQQGRVNEQFF.

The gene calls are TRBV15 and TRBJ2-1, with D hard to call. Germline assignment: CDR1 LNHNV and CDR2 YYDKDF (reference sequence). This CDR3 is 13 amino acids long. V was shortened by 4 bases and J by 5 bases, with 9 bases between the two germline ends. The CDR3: CATSIPRNNEQFF. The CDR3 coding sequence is TGTGCCACCAGCATCCCCAGGAACAATGAGCAGTTCTTC. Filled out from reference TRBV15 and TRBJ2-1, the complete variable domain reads DAMVIQNPRYQVTQFGKPVTLSCSQTLNHNVMYWYQQKSSQAPKLLFHYYDKDFNNEADTPDNFQSRRPNTSFCFLDIRSPGLGDTAMYLCATSIPRNNEQFFGPGTRLTVL.

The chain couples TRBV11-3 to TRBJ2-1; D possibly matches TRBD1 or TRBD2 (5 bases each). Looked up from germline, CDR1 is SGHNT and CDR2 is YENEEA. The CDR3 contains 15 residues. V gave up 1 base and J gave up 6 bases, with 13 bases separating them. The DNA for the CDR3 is TGTGCCAGCAGCTTAGGAGGGGCTTGGGCCAATGAGCAGTTCTTC. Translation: CASSLGGAWANEQFF. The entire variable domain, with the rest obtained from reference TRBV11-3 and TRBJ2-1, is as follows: EAGVVQSPRYKIIEKKQPVAFWCNPISGHNTLYWYLQNLGQGPELLIRYENEEAVDDSQLPKDRFSAERLKGVDSTLKIQPAELGDSAVYLCASSLGGAWANEQFFGPGTRLTVL.

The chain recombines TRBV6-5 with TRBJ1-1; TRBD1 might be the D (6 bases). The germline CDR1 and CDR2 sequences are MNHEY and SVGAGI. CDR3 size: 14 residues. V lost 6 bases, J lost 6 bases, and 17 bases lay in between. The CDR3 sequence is CASRRSAGGPEAFF. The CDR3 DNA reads TGTGCCAGCAGACGAAGTGCGGGGGGGCCTGAAGCTTTCTTT.

The CDR3 bases are TGTGCTAGTGGTTTAGGACAAGCCGGCTACACCTTC. Its protein product is CASGLGQAGYTF. The chain uses TRBV12-5 and TRBJ1-2; weak D call: TRBD1 (5 bases). The V gene lost 3 bases and the J gene lost 8 bases, with 10 bases spanning the gap. CDR1 is LGHNT and CDR2 is FRNRAP in the germline V gene. The CDR3 is 12 residues long.

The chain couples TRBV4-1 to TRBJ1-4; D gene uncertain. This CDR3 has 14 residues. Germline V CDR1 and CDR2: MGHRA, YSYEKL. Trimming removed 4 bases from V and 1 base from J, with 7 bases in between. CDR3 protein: CASSRELTNEKLFF. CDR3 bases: TGCGCCAGCAGCCGGGAATTAACTAATGAAAAACTGTTTTTT.

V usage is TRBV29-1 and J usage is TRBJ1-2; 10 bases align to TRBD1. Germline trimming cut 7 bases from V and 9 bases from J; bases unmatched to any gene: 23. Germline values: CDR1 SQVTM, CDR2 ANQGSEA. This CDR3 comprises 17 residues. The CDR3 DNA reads TGCAGCGCCTCCTTAATCCGGGACAGGGGACCCCTGTGGCGCTACACCTTC. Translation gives CSASLIRDRGPLWRYTF.

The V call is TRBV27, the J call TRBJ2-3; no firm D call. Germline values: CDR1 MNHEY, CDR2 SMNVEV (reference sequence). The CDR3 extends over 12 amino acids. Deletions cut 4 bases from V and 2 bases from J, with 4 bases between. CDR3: CASSSYTDTQYF. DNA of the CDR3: TGTGCCAGCAGTTCCTACACAGATACGCAGTATTTT.